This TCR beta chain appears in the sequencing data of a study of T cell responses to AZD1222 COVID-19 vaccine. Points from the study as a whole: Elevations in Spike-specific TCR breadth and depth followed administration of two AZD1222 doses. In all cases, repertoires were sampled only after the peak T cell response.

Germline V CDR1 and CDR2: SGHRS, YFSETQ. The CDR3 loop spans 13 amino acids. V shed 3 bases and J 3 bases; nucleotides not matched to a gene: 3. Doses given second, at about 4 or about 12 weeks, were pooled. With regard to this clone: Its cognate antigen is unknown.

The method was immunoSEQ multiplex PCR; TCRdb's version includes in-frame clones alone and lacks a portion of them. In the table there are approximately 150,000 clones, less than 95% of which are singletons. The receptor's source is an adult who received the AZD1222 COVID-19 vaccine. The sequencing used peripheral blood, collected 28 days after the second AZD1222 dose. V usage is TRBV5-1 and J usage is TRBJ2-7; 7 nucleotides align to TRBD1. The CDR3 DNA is TGCGCCAGCAGCTCCAGGGACAGCTACGAGCAGTACTTC. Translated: CASSSRDSYEQYF.